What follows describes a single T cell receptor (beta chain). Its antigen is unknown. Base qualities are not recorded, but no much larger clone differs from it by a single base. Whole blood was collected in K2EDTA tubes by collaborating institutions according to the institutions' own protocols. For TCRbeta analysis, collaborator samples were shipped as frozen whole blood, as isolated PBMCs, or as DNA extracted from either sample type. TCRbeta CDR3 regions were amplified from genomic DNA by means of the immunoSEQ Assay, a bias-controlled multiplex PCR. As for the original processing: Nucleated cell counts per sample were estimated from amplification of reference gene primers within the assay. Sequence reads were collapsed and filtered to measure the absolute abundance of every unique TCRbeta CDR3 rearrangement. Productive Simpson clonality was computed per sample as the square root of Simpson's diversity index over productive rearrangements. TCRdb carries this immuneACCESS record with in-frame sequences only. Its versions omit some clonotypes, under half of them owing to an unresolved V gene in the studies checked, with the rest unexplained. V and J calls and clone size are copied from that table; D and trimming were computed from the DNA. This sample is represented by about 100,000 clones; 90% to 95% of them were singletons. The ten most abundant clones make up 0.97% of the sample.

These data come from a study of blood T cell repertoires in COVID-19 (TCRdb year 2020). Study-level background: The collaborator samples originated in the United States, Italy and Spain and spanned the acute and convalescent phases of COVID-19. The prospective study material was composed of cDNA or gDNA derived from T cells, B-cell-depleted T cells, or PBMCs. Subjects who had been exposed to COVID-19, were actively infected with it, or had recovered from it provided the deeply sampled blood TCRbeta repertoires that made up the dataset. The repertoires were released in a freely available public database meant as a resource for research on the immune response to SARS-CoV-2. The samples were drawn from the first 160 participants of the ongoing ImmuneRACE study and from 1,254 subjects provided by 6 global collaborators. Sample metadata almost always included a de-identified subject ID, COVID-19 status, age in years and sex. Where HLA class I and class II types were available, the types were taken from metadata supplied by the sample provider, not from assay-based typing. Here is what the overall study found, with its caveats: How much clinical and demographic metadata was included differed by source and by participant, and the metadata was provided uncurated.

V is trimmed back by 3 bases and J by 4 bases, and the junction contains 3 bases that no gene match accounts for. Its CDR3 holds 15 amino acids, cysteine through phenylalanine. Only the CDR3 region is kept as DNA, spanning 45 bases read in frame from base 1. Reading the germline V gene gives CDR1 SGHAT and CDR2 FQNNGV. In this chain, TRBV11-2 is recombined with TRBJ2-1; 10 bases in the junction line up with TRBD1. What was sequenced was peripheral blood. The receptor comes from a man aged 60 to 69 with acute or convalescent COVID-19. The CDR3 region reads CASSLRTGGYNEQFF. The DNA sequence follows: TGTGCCAGCAGCTTGCGGACAGGGGGGTACAATGAGCAGTTCTTC.